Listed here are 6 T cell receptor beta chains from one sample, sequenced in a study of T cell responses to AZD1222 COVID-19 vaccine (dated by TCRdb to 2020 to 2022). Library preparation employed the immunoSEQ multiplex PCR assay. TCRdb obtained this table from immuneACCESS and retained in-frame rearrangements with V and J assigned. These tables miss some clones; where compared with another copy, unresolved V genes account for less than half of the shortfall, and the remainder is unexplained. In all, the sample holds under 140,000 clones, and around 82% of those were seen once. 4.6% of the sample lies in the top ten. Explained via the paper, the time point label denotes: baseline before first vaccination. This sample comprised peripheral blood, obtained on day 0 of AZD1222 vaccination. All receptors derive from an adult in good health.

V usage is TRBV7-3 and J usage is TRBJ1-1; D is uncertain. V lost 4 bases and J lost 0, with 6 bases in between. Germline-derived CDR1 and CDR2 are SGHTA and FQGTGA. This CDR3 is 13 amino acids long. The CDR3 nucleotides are TGTGCCAGCAGCTCCCAGGTGAACACTGAAGCTTTCTTT. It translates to CASSSQVNTEAFF.

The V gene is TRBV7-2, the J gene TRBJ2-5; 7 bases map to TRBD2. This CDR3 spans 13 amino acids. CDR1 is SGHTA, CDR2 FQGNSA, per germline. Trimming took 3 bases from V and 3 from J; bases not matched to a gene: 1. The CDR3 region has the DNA TGTGCCAGCAGCTTCCGGGGGGAAGAGACCCAGTACTTC. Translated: CASSFRGEETQYF.

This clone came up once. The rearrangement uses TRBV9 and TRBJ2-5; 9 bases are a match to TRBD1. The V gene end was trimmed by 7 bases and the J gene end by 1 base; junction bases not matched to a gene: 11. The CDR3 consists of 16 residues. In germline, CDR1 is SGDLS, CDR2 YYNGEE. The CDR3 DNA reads TGTGCCAGCTGCTCCGGGACAGGGTCCAGCCAAGAGACCCAGTACTTC. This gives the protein CASCSGTGSSQETQYF. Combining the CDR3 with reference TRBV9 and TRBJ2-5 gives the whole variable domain DSGVTQTPKHLITATGQRVTLRCSPRSGDLSVYWYQQSLDQGLQFLIQYYNGEERAKGNILERFSAQQFPDLHSELNLSSLELGDSALYFCASCSGTGSSQETQYFGPGTRLLVL.

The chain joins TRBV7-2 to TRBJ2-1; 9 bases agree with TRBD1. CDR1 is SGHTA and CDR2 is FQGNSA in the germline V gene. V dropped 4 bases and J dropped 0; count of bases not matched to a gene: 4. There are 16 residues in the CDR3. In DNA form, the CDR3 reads TGTGCCAGCAGCTCGTTACAGGGGGCCTCCTACAATGAGCAGTTCTTC. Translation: CASSSLQGASYNEQFF.

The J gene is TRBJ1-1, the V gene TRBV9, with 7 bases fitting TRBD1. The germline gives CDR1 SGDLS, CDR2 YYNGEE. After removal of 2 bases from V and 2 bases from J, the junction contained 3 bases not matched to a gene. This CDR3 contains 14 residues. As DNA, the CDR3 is TGTGCCAGCAGCGTCGGACAGGTCAACACTGAAGCTTTCTTT. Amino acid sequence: CASSVGQVNTEAFF.

The CDR3 loop is CASSLRQGAQGTEAFF. CDR3 nucleotides: TGCGCCAGCAGCTTAAGACAGGGGGCGCAGGGCACTGAAGCTTTCTTT. The rearrangement joins TRBV5-1 to TRBJ1-1; 10 positions agree with TRBD1. Germline assignment: CDR1 SGHRS and CDR2 YFSETQ. Germline trimming cut 2 bases from V and 4 bases from J; bases unmatched to any gene: 8. This CDR3 comprises 16 residues.